This T cell receptor (beta chain) was sequenced for a study of control samples from healthy donors and cancer patients (dated by TCRdb to 2019 to 2021). To note about this clone: Its binding antigen is unknown. The sample holds no much larger clone one base away, and base qualities are not on file.

Library creation used the immunoSEQ multiplex PCR assay. The table comes from immuneACCESS by way of TCRdb, which keeps in-frame sequences with V and J called. Part of the clones is missing from these tables; in studies checked, under half for an unresolved V gene and the rest for unknown reasons. The sample table lists 150,000 or so clones, over 85% of them with a count of one. Approximately 5.7% of the sample is taken by the ten largest. Trimming removed 1 base from V and 8 bases from J, leaving 17 bases between the germline ends. The germline V gene yields SGHTA for CDR1 and FQGNSA for CDR2. Its CDR3 holds 16 amino acids, cysteine through phenylalanine. The sequence is cut down to CDR3 DNA, 48 bases in frame from base 1.

This sequence originates from a young man in good health. The rearrangement joined TRBV7-2 to TRBJ1-4, with an unclear D gene assignment. The sequencing sample was made of blood. The CDR3: CASSLDRMAGGEKLFF. The DNA sequence reads TGTGCCAGCAGCTTAGATAGGATGGCAGGAGGGGAAAAACTGTTTTTT.